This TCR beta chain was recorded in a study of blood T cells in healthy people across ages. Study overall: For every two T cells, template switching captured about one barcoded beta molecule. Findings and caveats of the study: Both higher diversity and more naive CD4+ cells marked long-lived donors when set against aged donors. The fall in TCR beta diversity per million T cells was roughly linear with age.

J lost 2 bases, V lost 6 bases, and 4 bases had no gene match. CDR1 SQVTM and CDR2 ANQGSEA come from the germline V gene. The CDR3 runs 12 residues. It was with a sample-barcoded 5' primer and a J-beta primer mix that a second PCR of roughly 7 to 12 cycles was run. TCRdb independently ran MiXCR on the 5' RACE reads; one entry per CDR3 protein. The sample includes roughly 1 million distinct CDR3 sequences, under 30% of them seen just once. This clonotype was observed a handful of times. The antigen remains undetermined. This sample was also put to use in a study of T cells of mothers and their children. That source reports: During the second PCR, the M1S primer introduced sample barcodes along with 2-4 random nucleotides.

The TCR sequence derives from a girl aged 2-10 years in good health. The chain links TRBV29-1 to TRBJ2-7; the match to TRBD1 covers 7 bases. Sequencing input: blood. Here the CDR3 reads CSVKGTAYEQYF. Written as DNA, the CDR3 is TGCAGCGTAAAGGGGACAGCCTACGAGCAGTACTTC.